This T cell receptor (beta chain) was sequenced for a study of breast tumors, draining lymph nodes, adjacent tissues. The study's findings and limits: That most tumor T cells come from lymph nodes remained unproven. Most tumor T cells seemingly derive from lymph node, then expand in tumor. Compared with lymph nodes, tumors were less diverse; compared with nontumor tissue, more. Luminal-like breast cancer showed significantly higher tumor–nontumor repertoire similarity than basal-like.

Axillary draining lymph nodes of breast cancer patients supplied the node samples. Germline V CDR1 and CDR2: SGHRS, YFSETQ. There are 18 residues in the CDR3. V was pared by 3 bases and J by 4 bases, with 13 bases of the junction left unmatched. TCRdb fed the multiplex PCR reads into MiXCR, producing one record per CDR3 protein. The table lists 100,000 to 150,000 distinct CDR3 sequences, just under 20% of them singletons. This clonotype was picked up a small number of times. Its antigen is undetermined. This clonotype was sampled from a female donor with breast cancer. Some clones in this sample may be carry-over from other donors' samples. Sequencing was carried out using axillary lymph node tissue. The rearrangement joins TRBV5-1 to TRBJ2-2; 9 positions agree with TRBD2. The CDR3 spells CASSSALRGGLGTGELFF. Written as DNA, the CDR3 is TGCGCCAGCAGCTCGGCCCTGCGGGGGGGCCTGGGCACCGGGGAGCTGTTTTTT.